The sample holds many counts of the clone carrying this T cell receptor (beta chain). This sample stems from a study of molecular identifiers for immune sequencing clone quantification. TCRdb itself ran the PCR reads through MiXCR, one entry per CDR3 protein. The sample has just under 650,000 distinct CDR3 sequences, approximately 20% seen once. Trimming took 6 bases from V and 8 from J, leaving 17 bases between them. Germline lookup yields CDR1 MDHEN and CDR2 SYDVKM. This CDR3 has 14 residues. The V gene is TRBV28, the J gene TRBJ1-3; D is undetermined. This clonotype was obtained from a human donor in good health. Some libraries in this study had Jurkat cell RNA spiked in. Sequenced input: naive CD8+ T cells from blood, with Jurkat cell RNA spiked in. Noted subset: FACS-sorted CD8+CD4-CCR7+CD45RA+ naive T cells. The CDR3 here is CASSPRGPVYTIYF. DNA for the CDR3: TGTGCCAGCAGCCCTCGGGGTCCTGTGTACACCATATATTTT.